A single sample is the source of the 9 T cell receptor beta chains below, sequenced in a study of T cell responses to AZD1222 COVID-19 vaccine. The data were produced by immunoSEQ multiplex PCR, yet TCRdb's version contains in-frame clones alone and is incomplete. Here the sample spans around 150,000 clones, roughly 90% being singletons. The sequences come from peripheral blood, collected on day 0 of AZD1222 vaccination. The receptors here all came from an adult in good health.

The DNA of the CDR3 is TGTGCCAGCAGCTTAGACTGGGGGTCTGGAAACACCATATATTTT. Translating it yields CASSLDWGSGNTIYF. J is TRBJ1-3 and V is TRBV7-6; D is perhaps TRBD1 (5 bases). CDR3 length: 15 residues. V dropped 1 base and J dropped 1 base, with 8 bases sitting between them. The germline V gene has CDR1 SGHVS and CDR2 FNYEAQ.

V usage is TRBV7-2 and J usage is TRBJ1-2; possible D gene TRBD1, 5 bases. The germline CDR1 and CDR2 sequences are SGHTA and FQGNSA. V lost 1 base and J 4 bases, leaving 19 bases between the germline ends. This CDR3 is built from 17 residues. The CDR3 is CASSLGRGRTPPYGYTF. The CDR3 DNA reads as TGTGCCAGCAGCTTAGGAAGGGGCAGGACGCCCCCCTATGGCTACACCTTC.

This sequence joins TRBV19 and TRBJ1-2; a possible D gene is TRBD1 (6 bases). Germline V gene sequence: CDR1 LNHDA, CDR2 SQIVND (reference sequence). This CDR3 is 15 amino acids long. V was trimmed by 0 bases and J by 8 bases, leaving 16 bases between them. CDR3 protein: CASSIDLGGRYGYTF. The CDR3 coding sequence is TGTGCCAGTAGTATAGATCTTGGGGGGCGATACGGCTACACCTTC.

The chain uses TRBV19 and TRBJ1-1; a possible D gene is TRBD1 (5 bases). The V gene lost 0 bases and the J gene lost 6 bases, with 11 bases spanning the gap. Germline V gene lookup returns CDR1 LNHDA and CDR2 SQIVND (reference sequence). The CDR3 totals 14 residues. The CDR3 DNA is TGTGCCAGTAGTATAGATCTCGCGACAGCTGAAGCTTTCTTT. Protein: CASSIDLATAEAFF.

The V and J genes are TRBV3-1 (or the pseudogene TRBV3-2) and TRBJ1-3; 8 bases agree with TRBD1. The CDR3 consists of 16 residues. V gave up 0 bases and J gave up 3 bases; unmatched junction bases: 4. Germline-derived CDR1 and CDR2 are LGHDT and YNNKEL (reference sequence). The CDR3 DNA sequence: TGTGCCAGCAGCCAAGATCAGGGGGCAGGTGGAAACACCATATATTTT. It is translated as CASSQDQGAGGNTIYF.

The chain carries TRBV7-2 and TRBJ2-3; possible D gene TRBD1, 5 bases. V was trimmed by 5 bases and J by 7 bases, leaving 10 bases between them. The germline V gene has CDR1 SGHTA and CDR2 FQGNSA. The CDR3 has 12 residues. The CDR3 sequence is CASSLTDNTQYF. DNA for the CDR3: TGTGCCAGCAGCCTGACAGATAATACGCAGTATTTT.

The chain is built from TRBV29-1 and TRBJ2-3, with D maybe TRBD2 (6 bases). V gave up 4 bases and J gave up 3 bases, with 17 bases separating them. Germline CDR1 SQVTM, CDR2 ANQGSEA. The CDR3 is 15 residues long. As DNA, the CDR3 is TGCAGCGTTGCTGAGGCGGGCCGGGGGACAGATACGCAGTATTTT. Its protein is CSVAEAGRGTDTQYF.

This chain connects TRBV7-9 to TRBJ1-1; D not resolved. Trimming left V 8 bases short and J 4 bases short, with 14 bases between. In germline, CDR1 is SEHNR, CDR2 FQNEAQ (reference sequence). The CDR3 covers 13 residues. CDR3 sequence (DNA): TGTGCCAGCCGACTTACCGCGGCCACTGAAGCTTTCTTT. Protein: CASRLTAATEAFF.

This clone has more than one count but fewer than ten. The chain recombines TRBV15 with TRBJ2-1; 9 bases are a match to TRBD2. Germline V CDR1 and CDR2: LNHNV, YYDKDF (reference sequence). Unmatched junction bases numbered 8, after V lost 3 bases and J lost 5 bases. The CDR3 has 16 residues. The CDR3 loop is CATSRLGTSFNNEQFF. The CDR3 region has the DNA TGTGCCACCAGCAGGTTAGGGACTAGCTTCAACAATGAGCAGTTCTTC.